These 32 T cell receptor beta chains were all obtained from the same sample, sequenced in a study of blood T cell repertoires in COVID-19 (dated by TCRdb to 2020 to 2021). Library preparation used the immunoSEQ multiplex PCR assay. TCRdb obtained this table from immuneACCESS and retained in-frame rearrangements with V and J assigned. These tables miss some clones; where compared with another copy, unresolved V genes account for less than half of the shortfall, and the remainder is unexplained. For this sample the table gives roughly 250,000 clones, of which about 88% were detected only once. The ten largest clonotypes hold about 1.6% of the sample. Sequenced material: PBMCs or T cells enriched from blood (not recorded which). The receptors come from a woman aged 50 to 60 who had recovered from COVID-19.

V usage is TRBV30 and J usage is TRBJ2-5; 8 bases match TRBD1. The V segment lost 4 bases and the J segment 2 bases; nucleotides outside the gene matches: 9. The CDR3 contains 15 residues. The germline gives CDR1 GTSNPN, CDR2 SVGIG (reference sequence). CDR3 loop: CAWTTGGQKQETQYF. In nucleotides, the CDR3 is TGTGCCTGGACCACAGGGGGACAGAAACAAGAGACCCAGTACTTC. The full variable domain, its missing parts supplied by reference TRBV30 and TRBJ2-5, is SQTIHQWPATLVQPVGSPLSLECTVEGTSNPNLYWYRQAAGRGLQLLFYSVGIGQISSEVPQNLSASRPQDRQFILSSKKLLLSDSGFYLCAWTTGGQKQETQYFGPGTRLLVL.

This clone was observed a single time. The V call is TRBV3-1 (or the pseudogene TRBV3-2), the J call TRBJ2-7; 8 positions match TRBD1. Germline V gives CDR1 LGHDT, CDR2 YNNKEL (reference sequence). This CDR3 is built from 18 residues. V lost 1 base and J lost 1; bases outside the gene matches: 12. CDR3 residues: CASSQVASPGTGSYEQYF. The CDR3 bases are TGTGCCAGCAGCCAAGTTGCCTCCCCCGGGACAGGTTCCTACGAGCAGTACTTC.

The chain couples TRBV28 to TRBJ2-7, with D tentatively TRBD1 (6 bases). Looked up from germline, CDR1 is MDHEN and CDR2 is SYDVKM. V dropped 5 bases and J dropped 4 bases, with 24 bases sitting between them. There are 17 residues in the CDR3. Here the CDR3 reads CASSPIRQASDPYEQYF. The CDR3 nucleotides read TGTGCCAGCAGTCCAATCAGACAGGCCAGTGATCCATACGAGCAGTACTTC. Full variable domain (rest looked up from reference TRBV28 and TRBJ2-7): DVKVTQSSRYLVKRTGEKVFLECVQDMDHENMFWYRQDPGLGLRLIYFSYDVKMKEKGDIPEGYSVSREKKERFSLILESASTNQTSMYLCASSPIRQASDPYEQYFGPGTRLTVT.

The CDR3 nucleotides read TGTGCCAGCAGCTCAACGGGACAGAGCACAGATACGCAGTATTTT. Residues: CASSSTGQSTDTQYF. The chain has TRBV7-9 and TRBJ2-3, with 7 positions matching TRBD1. Germline V CDR1 and CDR2: SEHNR, FQNEAQ (reference sequence). V trimming: 4 bases; J trimming: 0 bases; junction bases outside the gene matches: 4. CDR3 size: 15 residues.

The CDR3 loop reads CASSRTGNTEAFF. The CDR3 DNA is TGTGCCAGCAGCCGGACAGGGAACACTGAAGCTTTCTTT. This chain connects TRBV6-2 or TRBV6-3 to TRBJ1-1; 7 bases fit TRBD1. CDR1 is MNHEY and CDR2 is SVGEGT in the germline V gene. The V gene end was trimmed by 6 bases and the J gene end by 1 base; junction bases not matched to a gene: 2. The CDR3 has 13 residues.

This clone was observed a single time. The chain couples TRBV3-1 (or the pseudogene TRBV3-2) to TRBJ1-4, with 7 bases identical to TRBD1. Germline values: CDR1 LGHDT, CDR2 YNNKEL (reference sequence). Trimming at V came to 0 bases and at J to 13 bases, leaving 17 bases not matched to a gene. The CDR3 extends over 17 amino acids. CDR3 DNA sequence: TGTGCCAGCAGCCAAGATTGGGGTCGGGACAGAAAGAAAAGACTGTTTTTT. The encoded protein is CASSQDWGRDRKKRLFF.

The CDR3 coding sequence is TGTGCCAGCAGTTTAGACCTCCAGACTAGCGGGAGGGAAGAGACCCAGTACTTC. Translated: CASSLDLQTSGREETQYF. The chain is built from TRBV28 and TRBJ2-5, with 14 positions matching TRBD2. The CDR3 totals 18 residues. With V trimmed by 2 bases and J by 3 bases, 8 bases remained unmatched. Germline V CDR1 and CDR2: MDHEN, SYDVKM.

V is TRBV4-2 and J is TRBJ2-2; 8 nucleotides agree with TRBD1. The germline gives CDR1 LGHNA, CDR2 YNFKEQ. Germline trimming cut 1 base from V and 6 bases from J; bases unmatched to any gene: 4. This CDR3 contains 15 residues. CDR3 DNA: TGTGCCAGCAGCCAAGTGGACAGGGTGGCCGGGGAGCTGTTTTTT. Protein sequence: CASSQVDRVAGELFF.

The chain links TRBV11-2 to TRBJ2-1; 9 positions match TRBD2. The length of the CDR3 is 17 residues. Looked up from germline, CDR1 is SGHAT and CDR2 is FQNNGV. With 1 base clipped from V and 0 bases from J, the junction kept 4 bases outside the gene matches. The CDR3 DNA reads TGTGCCAGCAGCTTAGGGACTAGCGCGAACTCCTACAATGAGCAGTTCTTC. Its translation is CASSLGTSANSYNEQFF.

The V and J genes are TRBV10-3 and TRBJ2-7; tentative D call: TRBD2 (7 bases). CDR1 and CDR2 (germline): ENHRY, SYGVKD. The CDR3 length is 12 residues. The V end was cut by 3 bases, the J end by 5 bases, with 8 bases between. The CDR3 region is CAISEGGDEQYF. CDR3 sequence (DNA): TGTGCCATCAGTGAAGGGGGGGACGAGCAGTACTTC.

V and J are TRBV29-1 and TRBJ2-2; unclear D gene. From germline, CDR1 is SQVTM and CDR2 ANQGSEA. Trimming removed 5 bases from V and 4 bases from J, with 8 bases in between. This CDR3 has 12 residues. The CDR3 coding sequence is TGCAGCGTTCGTGCCGGCACCGGGGAGCTGTTTTTT. Translated, it gives CSVRAGTGELFF.

This chain uses TRBV4-1 with TRBJ2-3; TRBD1 is a possible D gene (6 bases). Germline CDR1 MGHRA, CDR2 YSYEKL. This CDR3 spans 11 amino acids. V was cut by 6 bases and J by 9 bases, with 10 bases left in between. CDR3 sequence reads: CASRQRGTQYF. The DNA for the CDR3 is TGCGCCAGCAGGCAGAGGGGGACGCAGTATTTT.

DNA for the CDR3: TGTGCCAGCAGTTGGCGGGGGAATGAGGATGGCTACACCTTC. It specifies CASSWRGNEDGYTF. J is TRBJ1-2 and V is TRBV7-9, with TRBD1 as a possible D gene (5 bases). The length of the CDR3 is 14 residues. Germline-derived CDR1 and CDR2 are SEHNR and FQNEAQ (reference sequence). V lost 6 bases to trimming and J lost 6 bases, with 17 bases between them.

As regards this clone: Other DNA sequences within the sample encode an identical CDR3. This sequence joins TRBV28 and TRBJ1-5; D gene unclear. From germline, CDR1 is MDHEN and CDR2 SYDVKM. CDR3 size: 14 residues. Trimming cost V 5 bases and J 1 base, with 9 bases left between them. The CDR3 sequence is CASSPTGSNQPQHF. Written as DNA, the CDR3 is TGTGCCAGCAGTCCCACGGGGAGCAATCAGCCCCAGCATTTT.

The chain is built from TRBV24-1 and TRBJ2-7; weak D call: TRBD1 (6 bases). This CDR3 has 16 residues. Germline V lookup: CDR1 KGHDR, CDR2 SFDVKD. The V end was cut by 3 bases, the J end by 4 bases, with 18 bases between. CDR3 bases: TGTGCCACCAGTGATGCCACAGGGCGGTCGACGTACGAGCAGTACTTC. As protein: CATSDATGRSTYEQYF.

This chain connects TRBV9 to TRBJ2-1; TRBD2 matches at 11 bases. V lost 0 bases and J lost 0; bases outside the gene matches: 5. Looked up from germline, CDR1 is SGDLS and CDR2 is YYNGEE. CDR3 length: 18 residues. CDR3: CASSVGGLAALSYNEQFF. As DNA, the CDR3 is TGTGCCAGCAGCGTAGGGGGACTAGCGGCTCTCTCCTACAATGAGCAGTTCTTC. Full variable domain (outside the CDR3, taken from reference TRBV9 and TRBJ2-1): DSGVTQTPKHLITATGQRVTLRCSPRSGDLSVYWYQQSLDQGLQFLIQYYNGEERAKGNILERFSAQQFPDLHSELNLSSLELGDSALYFCASSVGGLAALSYNEQFFGPGTRLTVL.

This chain joins TRBV15 and TRBJ2-1; 7 nucleotides match TRBD2. This CDR3 is 17 amino acids long. V shed 0 bases, J shed 5 bases, and the junction held 10 bases outside the gene matches. The germline V gene has CDR1 LNHNV and CDR2 YYDKDF (reference sequence). CDR3 protein: CATSRDNTGGGHNEQFF. The CDR3 bases are TGTGCCACCAGCAGAGATAACACGGGAGGTGGCCACAATGAGCAGTTCTTC.

This rearrangement joins TRBV24-1 to TRBJ2-3; 8 bases align to TRBD2. The CDR3 sequence is 15 residues long. The germline CDR1 and CDR2 sequences are KGHDR and SFDVKD. Trimming cost V 7 bases and J 2 bases; bases outside gene matches: 7. CDR3 sequence (DNA): TGTGCCACCAGCCCTTCGGGAGGGTCCACAGATACGCAGTATTTT. Translating it yields CATSPSGGSTDTQYF.

The chain has TRBV27 and TRBJ2-3; D possibly corresponds to TRBD1 (6 bases). V dropped 0 bases and J dropped 2 bases, with 9 bases sitting between them. The V gene's germline CDR1 is MNHEY and CDR2 SMNVEV (reference sequence). This CDR3 is built from 15 residues. CDR3 region: CASSLSTGHTDTQYF. DNA for the CDR3: TGTGCCAGCAGTTTATCCACAGGGCACACAGATACGCAGTATTTT.

The chain combines TRBV4-2 with TRBJ1-1, with D possibly matching TRBD1 (5 bases). Looked up from germline, CDR1 is LGHNA and CDR2 is YNFKEQ. V dropped 3 bases and J dropped 2 bases, with 16 bases sitting between them. CDR3 length equals 16 residues. CDR3 sequence: CASSHRSGDRNTEAFF. The CDR3 coding sequence is TGTGCCAGCAGCCATCGGTCGGGCGACAGAAACACTGAAGCTTTCTTT.

J is TRBJ2-7 and V is TRBV4-2; TRBD1 aligns across 7 bases. Germline-derived CDR1 and CDR2 are LGHNA and YNFKEQ. CDR3 size: 15 residues. Trimming cost V 3 bases and J 2 bases; bases outside gene matches: 7. The CDR3 sequence: CASSQTGTEPYEQYF. CDR3 sequence (DNA): TGTGCCAGCAGCCAGACCGGGACAGAGCCCTACGAGCAGTACTTC.

The V call is TRBV18, the J call TRBJ2-2; TRBD2 aligns across 9 bases. The CDR3 runs 15 residues. Germline-derived CDR1 and CDR2 are KGHSH and LQKENI. The junction had 8 bases not matched to a gene; V was cut back by 5 bases and J by 7 bases. The chain's CDR3 is CASSEFPTSGGELFF. The CDR3 DNA follows: TGTGCCAGCTCAGAATTCCCGACTAGCGGCGGGGAGCTGTTTTTT. The full variable domain, completed using reference TRBV18 and TRBJ2-2, is NAGVMQNPRHLVRRRGQEARLRCSPMKGHSHVYWYRQLPEEGLKFMVYLQKENIIDESGMPKERFSAEFPKEGPSILRIQQVVRGDSAAYFCASSEFPTSGGELFFGEGSRLTVL.

The chain is built from TRBV19 and TRBJ1-1; a weak D match, TRBD1 (5 bases). CDR3 size: 13 residues. The germline V gene has CDR1 LNHDA and CDR2 SQIVND (reference sequence). V lost 5 bases to trimming and J lost 1 base, with 8 bases between them. For the CDR3, the DNA is TGTGCCAGTAGTGTCGACAGGAACACTGAAGCTTTCTTT. As protein: CASSVDRNTEAFF.

The rearrangement links TRBV10-3 to TRBJ2-3, with TRBD2 matching over 11 bases. The junction had 3 bases not matched to a gene; V was cut back by 4 bases and J by 6 bases. Germline V gives CDR1 ENHRY, CDR2 SYGVKD. CDR3 length: 14 amino acids. This chain's CDR3 is CAISVSGRADTQYF. The CDR3 DNA reads TGTGCCATCAGTGTTAGCGGGAGGGCCGATACGCAGTATTTT.

This sequence joins TRBV5-1 and TRBJ2-1, with 9 bases matching TRBD2. Per the germline V gene, CDR1 is SGHRS and CDR2 is YFSETQ. The CDR3 is 15 residues long. The V segment lost 0 bases and the J segment 9 bases; nucleotides outside the gene matches: 7. CDR3 protein: CASSLAGLAYGEQFF. The DNA of the CDR3 is TGCGCCAGCAGCTTGGCGGGACTAGCATACGGTGAGCAGTTCTTC. The full variable domain, completed using reference TRBV5-1 and TRBJ2-1, is KAGVTQTPRYLIKTRGQQVTLSCSPISGHRSVSWYQQTPGQGLQFLFEYFSETQRNKGNFPGRFSGRQFSNSRSEMNVSTLELGDSALYLCASSLAGLAYGEQFFGPGTRLTVL.

V is TRBV6-5 and J is TRBJ2-7; no firm D call. This CDR3 spans 15 amino acids. Germline CDR1 is MNHEY and CDR2 is SVGAGI. With 5 bases removed from V and 3 bases from J, the gap between germline ends came to 17 bases. CDR3 bases: TGTGCCAGCAGTAGACCGACGCAGGCTTTCTACGAGCAGTACTTC. It encodes CASSRPTQAFYEQYF.

The chain joins TRBV4-2 to TRBJ2-1, with 7 bases identical to TRBD2. The CDR3 is made up of 15 amino acids. The germline V gene encodes CDR1 LGHNA and CDR2 YNFKEQ. V gave up 0 bases and J gave up 6 bases; unmatched junction bases: 5. This chain's CDR3 is CASSQEGTSANEQFF. The DNA for the CDR3 is TGTGCCAGCAGCCAAGAGGGAACTAGCGCCAATGAGCAGTTCTTC.

The chain employs TRBV11-2 and TRBJ1-3; 7 bases line up with TRBD1. After removal of 6 bases from V and 5 bases from J, the junction contained 7 bases not matched to a gene. CDR3 length equals 14 residues. CDR1 is SGHAT and CDR2 is FQNNGV in the germline V gene. The CDR3 DNA reads TGTGCCAGCAGTCTTGGACAGGATCGAAACACCATATATTTT. Translation gives CASSLGQDRNTIYF.

V gene TRBV30 combines with J gene TRBJ2-1, with D tentatively TRBD1 (6 bases). Trimming took off 4 bases at V and 3 bases at J, with 16 bases between the two ends. The CDR3 is made up of 15 amino acids. CDR1 is GTSNPN, CDR2 SVGIG, per germline (reference sequence). The chain's CDR3 is CAWKKAGTRYNEQFF. CDR3 in DNA: TGTGCCTGGAAAAAAGCCGGGACACGCTACAATGAGCAGTTCTTC.

The V gene is TRBV11-2, the J gene TRBJ2-3; 10 nucleotides align to TRBD2. Germline assignment: CDR1 SGHAT and CDR2 FQNNGV. With V trimmed by 1 base and J by 3 bases, 4 bases remained unmatched. This CDR3 has 16 amino acids. Written as DNA, the CDR3 is TGTGCCAGCAGCTTAGGACTAGCGGGCTCAACAGATACGCAGTATTTT. Translation: CASSLGLAGSTDTQYF.

The chain combines TRBV6-5 with TRBJ1-2; possibly TRBD1 for D (5 bases). The CDR3 is 13 amino acids. Per the germline V gene, CDR1 is MNHEY and CDR2 is SVGAGI. V lost 6 bases to trimming and J lost 6 bases, with 14 bases between them. In nucleotides, the CDR3 is TGTGCCAGCAGACGCCGGGACTTCCATGGCTACACCTTC. Amino acid sequence: CASRRRDFHGYTF.

CDR3: CASSQERDRVIGKETQYF. In nucleotides, the CDR3 is TGTGCCAGCAGCCAAGAGCGGGACAGGGTAATAGGAAAAGAGACCCAGTACTTC. The J gene is TRBJ2-5, the V gene TRBV14; 9 bases line up with TRBD1. Germline V gene lookup returns CDR1 SGHDN and CDR2 FVKESK. V trimming: 0 bases; J trimming: 3 bases; junction bases outside the gene matches: 11. CDR3 length equals 18 residues.